This passage covers 28 T cell receptor beta chains from one sample sequenced in a study of radiotherapy plus CTLA-4 blockade in lung cancer. Using immunoSEQ multiplex PCR, the repertoire was profiled, and TCRdb retains in-frame clones only, with some absent. The top ten hold 4% to 6% of the sample, which has about 99,000 clones, almost 90% seen once. The sequencing here drew on peripheral blood, taken from a patient treated with radiotherapy plus ipilimumab. The receptors shown here come from a human donor with non-small cell lung cancer that progressed on radiotherapy plus ipilimumab.

V usage is TRBV6-5 and J usage is TRBJ1-1; D is undetermined. Germline V gene lookup returns CDR1 MNHEY and CDR2 SVGAGI. Trimming stripped 7 bases from V and 4 bases from J, with 16 bases between. The CDR3 extends over 14 amino acids. In DNA form, the CDR3 reads TGTGCCAGCACCTCCCCCGGGTTAGGCACTGAAGCTTTCTTT. This translates into CASTSPGLGTEAFF.

This clone was observed a single time. This sequence joins TRBV5-1 and TRBJ2-1; 13 bases line up with TRBD2. This CDR3 comprises 17 residues. CDR1 SGHRS and CDR2 YFSETQ come from the germline V gene. Trimming took 8 bases from V and 4 from J; bases not matched to a gene: 12. The CDR3 coding sequence is TGCGCCAGTACTAGCGGGAGGGCCAGGGGCCTATACAATGAGCAGTTCTTC. It specifies CASTSGRARGLYNEQFF. Together with reference TRBV5-1 and TRBJ2-1, the CDR3 gives the full variable domain: KAGVTQTPRYLIKTRGQQVTLSCSPISGHRSVSWYQQTPGQGLQFLFEYFSETQRNKGNFPGRFSGRQFSNSRSEMNVSTLELGDSALYLCASTSGRARGLYNEQFFGPGTRLTVL.

The V and J genes are TRBV5-1 and TRBJ1-5, with D hard to call. Looked up from germline, CDR1 is SGHRS and CDR2 is YFSETQ. CDR3 length equals 13 residues. Deletions cut 6 bases from V and 7 bases from J, with 14 bases between. The CDR3 region has the DNA TGCGCCAGCAAGGTGGGAGAGGGACAGCCCCAGCATTTT. It translates to CASKVGEGQPQHF. The entire variable domain, with the rest obtained from reference TRBV5-1 and TRBJ1-5, is as follows: KAGVTQTPRYLIKTRGQQVTLSCSPISGHRSVSWYQQTPGQGLQFLFEYFSETQRNKGNFPGRFSGRQFSNSRSEMNVSTLELGDSALYLCASKVGEGQPQHFGDGTRLSIL.

V and J are TRBV9 and TRBJ2-2; no clear D. Trimming pared 0 bases from V and 3 bases from J, leaving 9 bases between. Germline loops: CDR1 SGDLS, CDR2 YYNGEE. This CDR3 is 15 amino acids long. This CDR3 is CASSVGLDYTGELFF. CDR3 in DNA: TGTGCCAGCAGCGTAGGACTGGATTACACCGGGGAGCTGTTTTTT.

V is TRBV5-4 and J is TRBJ1-6, with TRBD1 as a possible D gene (6 bases). Per the germline V gene, CDR1 is SGHNT and CDR2 is YYREEE (reference sequence). The germline V and J ends were trimmed by 1 base and 8 bases, with 10 bases remaining between them. The CDR3 sequence is 14 residues long. The CDR3 region has the DNA TGTGCCAGCAGCTTGTCGGCAGGGGATTCACCCCTCCACTTT. Residues: CASSLSAGDSPLHF.

The chain recombines TRBV15 with TRBJ1-4; 10 bases agree with TRBD1. The CDR3 has 16 residues. J lost 9 bases, V lost 3 bases, and 10 bases had no gene match. Germline CDR1 reads LNHNV; CDR2 reads YYDKDF (reference sequence). The DNA for the CDR3 is TGTGCCACCAGCAGGGAAAGACAGGGGGCTATGCAAAAACTGTTTTTT. It codes for CATSRERQGAMQKLFF. Looking up the rest from reference TRBV15 and TRBJ1-4 gives the full variable domain: DAMVIQNPRYQVTQFGKPVTLSCSQTLNHNVMYWYQQKSSQAPKLLFHYYDKDFNNEADTPDNFQSRRPNTSFCFLDIRSPGLGDTAMYLCATSRERQGAMQKLFFGSGTQLSVL.

The chain carries TRBV27 and TRBJ1-6; D might be TRBD1 (5 bases). The V and J ends lost 2 bases and 7 bases respectively, with 12 bases between them. The CDR3 loop spans 15 amino acids. Germline V gene data show CDR1 as MNHEY and CDR2 as SMNVEV (reference sequence). CDR3 coding DNA: TGTGCCAGCAGTTTAGGGGCCGTTCTGAATTCACCCCTCCACTTT. Its translation: CASSLGAVLNSPLHF.

This rearrangement joins TRBV2 to TRBJ2-2; D uncertain. The CDR3 has 14 residues. CDR1 is SNHLY and CDR2 is FYNNEI in the germline V gene. With 8 bases removed from V and 0 bases from J, the gap between germline ends came to 10 bases. CDR3 DNA: TGTGCCAGCGGATTTAACCCGAACACCGGGGAGCTGTTTTTT. It codes for CASGFNPNTGELFF. The full variable domain, its missing parts supplied by reference TRBV2 and TRBJ2-2, is EPEVTQTPSHQVTQMGQEVILRCVPISNHLYFYWYRQILGQKVEFLVSFYNNEISEKSEIFDDQFSVERPDGSNFTLKIRSTKLEDSAMYFCASGFNPNTGELFFGEGSRLTVL.

J is TRBJ2-7 and V is TRBV19; TRBD1 or TRBD2 may be the D gene (5 bases each). Between the trimmed V and J ends, which lost 3 bases and 3 bases, there was a span of 18 bases. The length of the CDR3 is 16 residues. Germline V gene data show CDR1 as LNHDA and CDR2 as SQIVND (reference sequence). Written as DNA, the CDR3 is TGTGCCAGTAGTATTCTCGTTGGGACCCCGATCTACGAGCAGTACTTC. Translating gives CASSILVGTPIYEQYF.

V is TRBV19 and J is TRBJ1-2; TRBD1 agrees at 8 bases. This CDR3 spans 13 amino acids. The trim removed 6 bases at V and 8 bases at J, leaving 8 bases unmatched. Germline loops: CDR1 LNHDA, CDR2 SQIVND (reference sequence). The DNA of the CDR3 is TGTGCCAGTAGAATTCAGGGGGCGGAAGGCTACACCTTC. Translating gives CASRIQGAEGYTF. The whole variable domain, remainder taken from reference TRBV19 and TRBJ1-2, is DGGITQSPKYLFRKEGQNVTLSCEQNLNHDAMYWYRQDPGQGLRLIYYSQIVNDFQKGDIAEGYSVSREKKESFPLTVTSAQKNPTAFYLCASRIQGAEGYTFGSGTRLTVV.

The chain recombines TRBV5-1 with TRBJ2-6; tentative D call: TRBD2 (5 bases). Trimming removed 4 bases at V and 0 bases at J, with 8 bases between. Germline CDR1 reads SGHRS; CDR2 reads YFSETQ. The CDR3 contains 15 residues. This CDR3 reads CASSPGSSGANVLTF. CDR3 DNA sequence: TGCGCCAGCAGCCCGGGGAGCTCTGGGGCCAACGTCCTGACTTTC.

V gene TRBV28 combines with J gene TRBJ2-7; 9 bases fit TRBD1. The trim removed 5 bases at V and 7 bases at J, leaving 9 bases unmatched. Germline CDR1 reads MDHEN; CDR2 reads SYDVKM. This CDR3 contains 14 residues. Here the CDR3 reads CASSARDRAREQYF. CDR3 coding DNA: TGTGCCAGCAGTGCCCGGGACAGGGCGCGAGAGCAGTACTTC.

V is TRBV2 and J is TRBJ2-5; D is unresolved. CDR1 and CDR2 from the germline V gene are SNHLY and FYNNEI. V lost 7 bases and J lost 4, with 7 bases in between. The CDR3 is 11 amino acids. Written as DNA, the CDR3 is TGTGCCAGCAAGAACGGAGAGACCCAGTACTTC. This codes for CASKNGETQYF.

The chain recombines TRBV19 with TRBJ2-3; possibly TRBD2 for D (5 bases). The germline V gene has CDR1 LNHDA and CDR2 SQIVND (reference sequence). This CDR3 spans 15 amino acids. Trimming cost V 5 bases and J 0 bases, with 12 bases left between them. The CDR3 bases are TGTGCCAGTAGTTTTGGACTGGTTAGCACAGATACGCAGTATTTT. Translated, it gives CASSFGLVSTDTQYF.

A remark on this clone: Other DNA variants within this sample encode the same CDR3. CDR3 residues: CASSLASGEAFF. Written as DNA, the CDR3 is TGTGCCAGCAGTCTCGCGTCGGGCGAAGCTTTCTTT. The chain combines TRBV5-6 with TRBJ1-1; D is ambiguous. V lost 5 bases to trimming and J lost 8 bases, with 13 bases between them. The V gene's germline CDR1 is SGHDT and CDR2 YYEEEE. The CDR3 consists of 12 residues.

The table lists this clone with a count of one. The CDR3 spells CASSGGDRWYEQYF. The CDR3 region has the DNA TGTGCCAGCAGTGGAGGGGACAGGTGGTACGAGCAGTACTTC. The chain links TRBV6-1 to TRBJ2-7; 8 bases are shared with TRBD1. The V gene's germline CDR1 is MNHNS and CDR2 SASEGT. The V segment lost 4 bases and the J segment 4 bases; nucleotides outside the gene matches: 6. The CDR3 runs 14 residues.

This chain uses TRBV6-6 with TRBJ1-5; the D is unclear. Trimming removed 6 bases at V and 4 bases at J, with 7 bases between. Per the germline V gene, CDR1 is MNHNY and CDR2 is SVGAGI (reference sequence). The CDR3 runs to 12 residues. The CDR3 region is CASSLGNQPQHF. CDR3 nucleotides: TGTGCCAGCAGCTTAGGTAATCAGCCCCAGCATTTT.

This clone appeared once. The rearrangement uses TRBV7-2 and TRBJ2-5; D is unresolved. CDR1 is SGHTA and CDR2 is FQGNSA in the germline V gene. Trimming shortened V by 1 base and J by 4 bases, and 7 bases separated the two germline ends. The CDR3 runs to 13 residues. The CDR3 spells CASSLVFRETQYF. The DNA for the CDR3 is TGTGCCAGCAGCTTAGTCTTCAGAGAGACCCAGTACTTC.

This chain connects TRBV5-4 to TRBJ2-4; TRBD1 agrees at 7 bases. With 4 bases clipped from V and 6 bases from J, the junction kept 4 bases outside the gene matches. Per germline, CDR1 SGHNT and CDR2 YYREEE (reference sequence). This CDR3 is 13 amino acids long. CDR3 DNA: TGTGCCAGCAGCCTTGACAGGGTAAACATTCAGTACTTC. Its translation is CASSLDRVNIQYF.

The genes are TRBV11-2 and TRBJ1-2; no clear D. Germline CDR1 reads SGHAT; CDR2 reads FQNNGV. The CDR3 covers 13 residues. Trimming removed 2 bases from V and 2 bases from J, with 6 bases in between. The CDR3 coding sequence is TGTGCCAGCAGCTTAACAGAGAACTATGGCTACACCTTC. As protein: CASSLTENYGYTF.

The V call is TRBV13, the J call TRBJ2-1; a possible D gene is TRBD2 (7 bases). Per the germline V gene, CDR1 is PRHDT and CDR2 is FYEKMQ (reference sequence). Trimming cost V 7 bases and J 9 bases, with 28 bases left between them. The CDR3 extends over 17 amino acids. The CDR3 DNA reads TGTGCCAGCACAACCTCAATCCAACACGGGGGGCCACGTGAGCAGTTCTTC. Translation gives CASTTSIQHGGPREQFF.

J is TRBJ1-2 and V is TRBV19, with TRBD1 as a possible D gene (5 bases). The V gene lost 4 bases and the J gene lost 2 bases, with 14 bases spanning the gap. Germline CDR1 LNHDA, CDR2 SQIVND (reference sequence). This CDR3 has 15 residues. Here the CDR3 DNA reads TGTGCCAGTAGTACTCACGGCGGGGGGAACTATGGCTACACCTTC. It codes for CASSTHGGGNYGYTF.

The rearrangement links TRBV19 to TRBJ1-5, with TRBD1 as a possible D gene (5 bases). CDR3 length: 15 residues. V was clipped by 3 bases and J by 6 bases, with 15 bases between them. Germline V lookup: CDR1 LNHDA, CDR2 SQIVND (reference sequence). The CDR3 sequence is CASSMEVRAGQPQHF. In DNA, the CDR3 is TGTGCCAGTAGTATGGAGGTCAGGGCAGGTCAGCCCCAGCATTTT.

The chain joins TRBV6-6 to TRBJ1-5, with TRBD1 identical over 8 bases. The CDR3 runs 15 residues. V dropped 0 bases and J dropped 4; count of bases not matched to a gene: 2. The germline V gene has CDR1 MNHNY and CDR2 SVGAGI (reference sequence). The CDR3 protein is CASSYSTGANQPQHF. In DNA, the CDR3 is TGTGCCAGCAGTTACTCGACAGGGGCGAATCAGCCCCAGCATTTT.

The rearrangement links TRBV5-1 to TRBJ2-5; TRBD2 matches at 7 bases. CDR3 length equals 14 residues. V lost 4 bases and J lost 5; bases outside the gene matches: 8. Per the germline V gene, CDR1 is SGHRS and CDR2 is YFSETQ. CDR3 region: CASSAAGPSETQYF. CDR3 nucleotide sequence: TGCGCCAGCAGCGCAGCGGGACCGAGCGAGACCCAGTACTTC.

The genes are TRBV5-1 and TRBJ1-3; D is perhaps TRBD1 (5 bases). Trimming removed 4 bases from V and 0 bases from J, with 14 bases in between. Germline V gene lookup returns CDR1 SGHRS and CDR2 YFSETQ. This CDR3 comprises 16 residues. CDR3 DNA sequence: TGCGCCAGCAGCCTGGGGGGACGGAGCTCTGGAAACACCATATATTTT. Translated, it gives CASSLGGRSSGNTIYF.

The chain employs TRBV2 and TRBJ2-3; 7 positions agree with TRBD1. The trim removed 4 bases at V and 2 bases at J, leaving 3 bases unmatched. Germline V gives CDR1 SNHLY, CDR2 FYNNEI. This CDR3 has 14 amino acids. The CDR3 DNA reads as TGTGCCAGCAGTGTAACAGGGGCCACAGATACGCAGTATTTT. Protein: CASSVTGATDTQYF.

The chain recombines TRBV6-1 with TRBJ1-1, with unresolved D. Germline-derived CDR1 and CDR2 are MNHNS and SASEGT. V gave up 7 bases and J gave up 6 bases, with 15 bases separating them. This CDR3 is built from 13 residues. The CDR3 nucleotides are TGTGCCAGCACTCCCTCCGGTGGGGCTGAAGCTTTCTTT. Protein product: CASTPSGGAEAFF.